This T cell receptor (beta chain) was captured by sequencing in a study of OX40 agonist ivuxolimab in advanced cancers. CDR1 and CDR2 from the germline V gene are SGHRS and YFSETQ. This CDR3 has 14 residues. Trimming took 2 bases from V and 2 from J, leaving 10 bases between them. Clones were sequenced by immunoSEQ multiplex PCR, and TCRdb holds only the in-frame ones, with some missing. The sample includes approximately 45,000 clones, approximately 91% of them seen just once. Sequenced material: CD4+ or CD8+ T cells sorted from blood, taken in a trial of the OX40 agonist ivuxolimab. V usage is TRBV5-1 and J usage is TRBJ1-1; D might be TRBD1 (6 bases). The receptor was derived from an adult with an advanced solid tumor such as melanoma, head and neck, liver or kidney cancer. This CDR3 is CASSLLDSNTEAFF. The DNA for the CDR3 is TGCGCCAGCAGCTTATTGGACAGTAACACTGAAGCTTTCTTT.